The T cell receptor (beta chain) under discussion was sequenced for a study of PD-L1 blockade in urothelial cancer. Germline CDR1 and CDR2: SQVTM and ANQGSEA. The V and J ends lost 4 bases and 2 bases respectively, with 9 bases between them. The CDR3 is 12 amino acids. The templates were synthetic TCR analogs, and they were spiked into each PCR. Sequenced by immunoSEQ multiplex PCR; TCRdb stores in-frame clones only, minus some. This sample has about 120,000 clones; around 89% occur once, and the top ten carry approximately 1.7%. This clone was recorded once. Time point given: peripheral blood 6 weeks after treatment start.

The sequence derives from a man aged 55 to 70 with urothelial cancer. V gene TRBV29-1 combines with J gene TRBJ2-7; D may be TRBD2 (5 bases). The sequenced sample was PBMCs, obtained around atezolizumab (anti-PD-L1) treatment. The CDR3 DNA is TGCAGCGTTGGTGAGGGAGCCTACGAGCAGTACTTC. Translating gives CSVGEGAYEQYF.